This is a list of T cell receptor beta chains from one sample in a study of blood T cell repertoires in COVID-19. Clones were read by immunoSEQ multiplex PCR, and TCRdb kept only the in-frame ones, dropping some. The data hold some 140,000 clones, with about 90% observed a single time. The specimen sequenced was peripheral blood. The receptor source for this set is a man aged 45-65 years with active COVID-19. The CDR3 runs from the conserved cysteine through the conserved F or W. The order of the fields is clone size, D gene, V gene, J gene, CDR3 DNA, CDR3 protein. The D gene is left open where the match is weak. Part of the rows lack a size; the others show once, few, many or a class for expanded clones.

>-|-|TRBV7-2|TRBJ2-3
TGTGCCAGCAGCTTATACGTGGAGACAGATACGCAGTATTTT
CASSLYVETDTQYF
>-|TRBD1|TRBV19|TRBJ1-4
TGTGCCAGTAGCCCTACAGGGGTTCGGAATGAAAAACTGTTTTTT
CASSPTGVRNEKLFF
>-|-|TRBV1|TRBJ1-2
TGCACCAGCAGCCAACCTAAGGACAGAGTGAATGGCTACACCTTC
CTSSQPKDRVNGYTF
>-|TRBD1|TRBV5-4|TRBJ2-7
TGTGCCAGCAGCCGGGACAGCTACGAGCAGTACTTC
CASSRDSYEQYF
>-|-|TRBV6-6|TRBJ1-1
TGTGCCAGCAGTTGGGCAGTGAACACTGAAGCTTTCTTT
CASSWAVNTEAFF
>-|TRBD2|TRBV5-5|TRBJ2-1
TGTGCCAGCAGCGAGGTACTTACTAGCGGGGGGGACAATGAGCAGTTCTTC
CASSEVLTSGGDNEQFF
>-|TRBD1|TRBV4-3|TRBJ1-1
TGCGCCAGCAGCGGGGGACAGAAGAACACTGAAGCTTTCTTT
CASSGGQKNTEAFF
>once|TRBD1|TRBV6-1|TRBJ2-7
TGTGCCAGCAGTGAGCCCGGGACAGGGGGCGGGTACGAGCAGTACTTC
CASSEPGTGGGYEQYF
>-|-|TRBV19|TRBJ2-5
TGTGCCAGTAGTTCGTGGAGAAATGAAGAGACCCAGTACTTC
CASSSWRNEETQYF
>-|TRBD2|TRBV11-2|TRBJ2-3
TGTGCCAGCAGCTTCCGACTAGCGGGGGCTAGCACAGATACGCAGTATTTT
CASSFRLAGASTDTQYF
>-|-|TRBV7-9|TRBJ1-6
TGTGCCAGCAACGGCAGGGATAATTCACCCCTCCACTTT
CASNGRDNSPLHF
>-|-|TRBV19|TRBJ2-5
TGTGCCAGTGGCAGGGTAGAGACCCAGTACTTC
CASGRVETQYF
>-|TRBD2|TRBV7-2|TRBJ2-7
TGTGCCAGCAGCTTTACTAGCGGAATAAGTGGCGAGCAGTACTTC
CASSFTSGISGEQYF
>-|TRBD1|TRBV30|TRBJ2-7
TGTGCCTGGAGTGTTAGAAGACAGGGGAGCCACGAGCAGTACTTC
CAWSVRRQGSHEQYF
>-|TRBD1|TRBV25-1|TRBJ2-5
TGTGCCAGCAGTGACACGACAGGGGGTTGGAGTTTTAGGACCCAGTACTTC
CASSDTTGGWSFRTQYF
>-|TRBD1|TRBV7-2|TRBJ1-2
TGTGCCAGCAGCAAACCCGGGACAGGGCTTGGCTACACCTTC
CASSKPGTGLGYTF
>-|TRBD1|TRBV5-1|TRBJ2-7
TGCGCCAGCAGCGCTGGGACAGGGAGCTCCTACGAGCAGTACTTC
CASSAGTGSSYEQYF
>few|-|TRBV25-1|TRBJ2-7
TGTGCCAGCAGTGAATTCGGGAGAAAGCAGTACTTC
CASSEFGRKQYF
>-|-|TRBV4-2|TRBJ2-2
TGTGCCAGCAGCCATCAACAGGGCAGGGGCACCGGGGAGCTGTTTTTT
CASSHQQGRGTGELFF
>-|TRBD1|TRBV10-3|TRBJ1-1
TGTGCCATCAGGGATTCCGGGACAGGGGATGAAGCTTTCTTT
CAIRDSGTGDEAFF
>few|TRBD2|TRBV19|TRBJ2-5
TGTGCCAGTGATAATAGCGGGGGGGCTATGGAGACCCAGTACTTC
CASDNSGGAMETQYF
>-|-|TRBV9|TRBJ2-3
TGTGCCAGCAGCCAAGGCTGGGGTCGGGGTAGCACAGATACGCAGTATTTT
CASSQGWGRGSTDTQYF
>-|TRBD2|TRBV7-2|TRBJ2-5
TGTGCCAGCAGCGCACAGGCTAGCGGGGGGGCGTTGACCCAGTACTTC
CASSAQASGGALTQYF
>-|TRBD1|TRBV5-1|TRBJ2-3
TGCGCCAGCAGCTTGGGGGACAGGGCTATCGCAGATACGCAGTATTTT
CASSLGDRAIADTQYF
>-|TRBD1|TRBV19|TRBJ1-2
TGTGCCAGTAGTCTCAAAACAGGGGGCTATGGCTACACCTTC
CASSLKTGGYGYTF
>once|-|TRBV30|TRBJ1-1
TGTGCCTGGAGAGGTCCGGGACTCACGATAGCTGAAGCTTTCTTT
CAWRGPGLTIAEAFF
>-|-|TRBV29-1|TRBJ2-3
TGCAGCGTTGAGAGGACAGGCACAGATACGCAGTATTTT
CSVERTGTDTQYF
>-|-|TRBV12-5|TRBJ1-5
TGTGCTAGTGGCAAGACAGCCAAAAATCAGCCCCAGCATTTT
CASGKTAKNQPQHF
>-|TRBD1|TRBV6-5|TRBJ1-2
TGTGCCAGCAGTTACTCGTCGGGGACAGTCAACACCTTC
CASSYSSGTVNTF